The 24 T cell receptor beta chains listed next were all sequenced from one sample in a study of response to subunit inactivated influenza vaccine. TCRdb fed the RT-PCR reads into MiXCR, producing one record per CDR3 protein. The sample has approximately 520,000 distinct CDR3 sequences, 25% seen once. This sample comprised CD4+ T cells sorted from PBMCs, obtained 5 days after vaccination. The source of these receptors is a man aged 50 to 60 who received an inactivated influenza vaccine.

This clonotype has a handful of counts. The gene calls are TRBV4-3 and TRBJ1-1; TRBD1 matches at 7 bases. The junction had 9 bases not matched to a gene; V was cut back by 1 base and J by 1 base. CDR1 and CDR2 (germline): LGHNA, YSLEER. The CDR3 is 17 residues long. In DNA form, the CDR3 reads TGCGCCAGCAGCCAAGCTCCAGGGGGATACCGGAACACTGAAGCTTTCTTT. It encodes CASSQAPGGYRNTEAFF.

In its sample, this clonotype was seen a few times. The rearrangement links TRBV4-3 to TRBJ1-1; D is perhaps TRBD1 (6 bases). This CDR3 is built from 14 residues. Germline-derived CDR1 and CDR2 are LGHNA and YSLEER. Trimming left V 0 bases short and J 8 bases short, with 13 bases between. The CDR3 protein is CASSQETRGSEAFF. The CDR3 region has the DNA TGCGCCAGCAGCCAAGAAACCAGGGGATCCGAAGCTTTCTTT.

This clonotype showed up just a few times. The chain joins TRBV12-3 or TRBV12-4 to TRBJ2-2; 10 positions agree with TRBD2. This CDR3 is 14 amino acids long. The V and J ends lost 3 bases and 7 bases, in that order; junction bases with no gene match: 2. This CDR3 reads CASSLGLANGELFF. In DNA form, the CDR3 reads TGTGCCAGCAGTTTGGGACTAGCGAACGGGGAGCTGTTTTTT.

The V call is TRBV3-1, the J call TRBJ2-7; tentatively, D is TRBD2 (6 bases). Germline V gene sequence: CDR1 LGHDT, CDR2 YNNKEL (reference sequence). The CDR3 runs to 15 residues. The V end was cut by 1 base, the J end by 3 bases, with 13 bases between. CDR3 sequence (DNA): TGTGCCAGCAGCCAAGGAGGGTCGCGGGGCTACGAGCAGTACTTC. This codes for CASSQGGSRGYEQYF.

The chain is built from TRBV7-3 and TRBJ2-2, with unresolved D. Germline V gene data show CDR1 as SGHTA and CDR2 as FQGTGA. The CDR3 totals 13 residues. Trimming removed 4 bases from V and 7 bases from J, with 10 bases in between. The CDR3 DNA is TGTGCCAGCAGCTCTACTGGGGACGGGGAGCTGTTTTTT. Translation gives CASSSTGDGELFF.

The rearrangement uses TRBV12-3 or TRBV12-4 and TRBJ2-1, with D uncertain. The CDR3 has 12 residues. V was pared by 3 bases and J by 9 bases, with 9 bases between. The CDR3 reads CASSFPGSEQFF. CDR3 DNA: TGTGCCAGCAGTTTCCCGGGTAGTGAGCAGTTCTTC.

This clonotype occurred a few times. This rearrangement joins TRBV12-3 or TRBV12-4 to TRBJ1-6, with 7 bases fitting TRBD1. This CDR3 is 16 amino acids long. V was clipped by 1 base and J by 9 bases; unmatched bases: 9. CDR3 protein: CASSLGRGQSSSPLHF. CDR3 in DNA: TGTGCCAGCAGTTTAGGGAGGGGGCAGAGTAGTTCACCCCTCCACTTT.

V and J are TRBV7-2 and TRBJ2-7; 11 bases match TRBD2. This CDR3 is 15 amino acids long. V dropped 5 bases and J dropped 0; count of bases not matched to a gene: 3. Per the germline V gene, CDR1 is SGHTA and CDR2 is FQGNSA. The CDR3: CASSITSGSSYEQYF. The CDR3 nucleotides are TGTGCCAGCAGCATAACTAGCGGGAGCTCCTACGAGCAGTACTTC.

In its sample, this clonotype was seen a few times. The rearrangement uses TRBV6-1 and TRBJ1-1; D not certain. Trimming pared 6 bases from V and 0 bases from J, leaving 11 bases between. The CDR3 is 14 residues long. Germline lookup yields CDR1 MNHNS and CDR2 SASEGT. The CDR3 here is CASSRDGVNTEAFF. As DNA, the CDR3 is TGTGCCAGCAGCCGTGACGGGGTGAACACTGAAGCTTTCTTT.

V and J are TRBV6-2 or TRBV6-3 and TRBJ2-2, with 8 bases that match TRBD1. With V trimmed by 2 bases and J by 6 bases, 17 bases remained unmatched. The CDR3 length is 19 residues. Germline V gene lookup returns CDR1 MNHEY and CDR2 SVGEGT. In nucleotides, the CDR3 is TGTGCCAGCAGTTACCCATCGACAGGGGTATTGGGTTATCCCGGGGAGCTGTTTTTT. Translated: CASSYPSTGVLGYPGELFF.

This clonotype was seen a handful of times. The rearrangement links TRBV12-3 or TRBV12-4 to TRBJ1-1; 7 nucleotides align to TRBD1. The CDR3 contains 14 residues. With 5 bases clipped from V and 5 bases from J, the junction kept 8 bases outside the gene matches. This chain's CDR3 is CASSLGTAGTEAFF. CDR3 nucleotides: TGTGCCAGCAGTCTAGGGACAGCGGGAACTGAAGCTTTCTTT.

The chain couples TRBV12-3 or TRBV12-4 to TRBJ1-5; a weak D match, TRBD1 (6 bases). The CDR3 consists of 13 residues. Trimming took off 6 bases at V and 5 bases at J, with 11 bases between the two ends. The CDR3 sequence is CASREDSYQPQHF. CDR3 in DNA: TGTGCCAGCAGGGAGGACAGCTATCAGCCCCAGCATTTT.

This clonotype was detected a few times. The chain employs TRBV5-1 and TRBJ2-7; 7 bases align to TRBD1. Germline-derived CDR1 and CDR2 are SGHRS and YFSETQ. V was pared by 3 bases and J by 1 base, with 13 bases of the junction left unmatched. The CDR3 sequence is 17 residues long. The CDR3 spells CASSSSRQGLRSYEQYF. CDR3 coding DNA: TGCGCCAGCAGCTCCTCTCGACAGGGTTTGAGGTCCTACGAGCAGTACTTC.

V gene TRBV24-1 combines with J gene TRBJ2-1, with 10 bases matching TRBD1. The CDR3 has 14 amino acids. Germline V CDR1 and CDR2: KGHDR, SFDVKD. V lost 5 bases to trimming and J lost 8 bases; unmatched junction nucleotides: 5. The DNA for the CDR3 is TGTGCCACCAGTGTGACAGGGGGCACCGATGAGCAGTTCTTC. As protein: CATSVTGGTDEQFF.

This chain links TRBV7-9 with TRBJ2-7; D may match TRBD1 or TRBD2 (5 bases each). Trimming took 8 bases from V and 2 from J, leaving 16 bases between them. CDR1 is SEHNR and CDR2 is FQNEAQ in the germline V gene (reference sequence). The CDR3 is 14 amino acids. CDR3 coding DNA: TGTGCCAGCGCTCACAGCCGGGGCACCTACGAGCAGTACTTC. It encodes CASAHSRGTYEQYF.

This clonotype occurred a few times. The chain uses TRBV20-1 and TRBJ1-2, with 11 bases matching TRBD1. J lost 6 bases, V lost 6 bases, and 12 bases had no gene match. The CDR3 loop spans 15 amino acids. The germline gives CDR1 DFQATT, CDR2 SNEGSKA (reference sequence). CDR3 DNA sequence: TGCAGTGCCCCCCAACCCGGGACAGGGGGGAATGGCTACACCTTC. This encodes CSAPQPGTGGNGYTF.

This clonotype was recorded a few times. The rearrangement uses TRBV19 and TRBJ2-1; no clear D. V was shortened by 10 bases and J by 8 bases, with 24 bases between the two germline ends. The CDR3 consists of 15 residues. Germline V gives CDR1 LNHDA, CDR2 SQIVND (reference sequence). This chain's CDR3 is CATTHPSSNWDEQFF. The CDR3, as DNA: TGTGCCACAACCCACCCGTCGTCAAATTGGGATGAGCAGTTCTTC.

Concerning this clonotype: A read error may be the cause here, since a much bigger clone is one base away. V gene TRBV2 combines with J gene TRBJ1-2; D might be TRBD1 (5 bases). Germline values: CDR1 SNHLY, CDR2 FYNNEI. The CDR3 spans 12 residues. Trimming removed 6 bases from V and 4 bases from J, with 9 bases in between. This CDR3 reads CASRPDSYGYTF. CDR3 DNA: TGTGCCAGCAGGCCCGACAGCTATGGCTACACCTTC.

The chain carries TRBV20-1 and TRBJ2-2; D not resolved. The CDR3 sequence is 12 residues long. The ends were cut back, 3 bases at V and 5 bases at J, with 7 bases in the middle. Looked up from germline, CDR1 is DFQATT and CDR2 is SNEGSKA (reference sequence). CDR3 loop: CSASGGTGELFF. The CDR3 DNA is TGCAGTGCTAGTGGTGGGACCGGGGAGCTGTTTTTT.

This chain connects TRBV5-5 to TRBJ2-7, with 7 bases fitting TRBD1. V was pared by 0 bases and J by 3 bases, with 9 bases of the junction left unmatched. CDR1 is SGHKS, CDR2 YYEKEE, per germline (reference sequence). This CDR3 is 16 amino acids long. Here the CDR3 reads CASSLDTGTEIYEQYF. DNA for the CDR3: TGTGCCAGCAGCTTGGATACAGGGACAGAAATCTACGAGCAGTACTTC.

This clonotype was counted between two and nine times. This chain uses TRBV5-5 with TRBJ2-3; TRBD2 agrees at 7 bases. J lost 4 bases, V lost 2 bases, and 7 bases had no gene match. Germline V gene sequence: CDR1 SGHKS, CDR2 YYEKEE (reference sequence). The CDR3 extends over 15 amino acids. CDR3 residues: CASSLTGGFSDTQYF. The DNA for the CDR3 is TGTGCCAGCAGCTTAACGGGAGGATTTTCAGATACGCAGTATTTT. The full variable domain, its missing parts supplied by reference TRBV5-5 and TRBJ2-3, is DAGVTQSPTHLIKTRGQQVTLRCSPISGHKSVSWYQQVLGQGPQFIFQYYEKEERGRGNFPDRFSARQFPNYSSELNVNALLLGDSALYLCASSLTGGFSDTQYFGPGTRLTVL.

The table lists this clonotype with a few counts. V is TRBV7-9 and J is TRBJ1-1; D ambiguous. Deletions cut 1 base from V and 2 bases from J, with 8 bases between. CDR1 is SEHNR and CDR2 is FQNEAQ in the germline V gene (reference sequence). The CDR3 totals 14 residues. The CDR3 loop is CASSLERRNTEAFF. Written as DNA, the CDR3 is TGTGCCAGCAGCTTAGAGAGGAGAAACACTGAAGCTTTCTTT.

The V and J genes are TRBV10-3 and TRBJ2-6, with 12 bases identical to TRBD1. Losses at the gene ends were 6 bases for V and 4 bases for J; bases not matched to a gene: 7. The V gene's germline CDR1 is ENHRY and CDR2 SYGVKD. The CDR3 contains 17 residues. CDR3 sequence reads: CAIRGDRGHSGANVLTF. Written as DNA, the CDR3 is TGTGCCATCAGGGGGGACAGGGGGCATTCGGGGGCCAACGTCCTGACTTTC.

This clonotype was counted only a few times. The V gene is TRBV4-3, the J gene TRBJ2-7, with 7 bases lining up with TRBD1. Per the germline V gene, CDR1 is LGHNA and CDR2 is YSLEER. The trim removed 5 bases at V and 5 bases at J, leaving 9 bases unmatched. CDR3 length: 14 residues. Written as DNA, the CDR3 is TGCGCCAGCAGCTACCGACAGGGATGGGACGAGCAGTACTTC. Its translation: CASSYRQGWDEQYF.